The 10 T cell receptor beta chains in this list originate from one sample, sequenced in a study of T cell responses to AZD1222 COVID-19 vaccine. Libraries were prepared by immunoSEQ multiplex PCR; TCRdb keeps only in-frame clonotypes and omits some of them. The sample carries about 120,000 clones, approximately 86% recorded once. This specimen was peripheral blood, taken 28 days after the second AZD1222 dose. The origin of the receptors is an adult who received the AZD1222 COVID-19 vaccine.

The chain is built from TRBV5-4 and TRBJ1-2, with 8 bases lining up with TRBD1. Germline V CDR1 and CDR2: SGHNT, YYREEE (reference sequence). The CDR3 extends over 13 amino acids. The trim removed 4 bases at V and 4 bases at J, leaving 3 bases unmatched. The CDR3 here is CASSGTGIYGYTF. For the CDR3, the DNA is TGTGCCAGCAGCGGGACAGGAATCTATGGCTACACCTTC.

The chain links TRBV5-8 to TRBJ1-6; D not resolved. Trimming took 1 base from V and 10 from J, leaving 12 bases between them. The CDR3 contains 14 residues. Germline values: CDR1 SGHTS, CDR2 YDEGEE. The CDR3 DNA follows: TGTGCCAGCAGCTTGCGGCAGAAGGGATCACCCCTCCACTTT. Amino acid sequence: CASSLRQKGSPLHF.

The chain carries TRBV28 and TRBJ2-7, with D perhaps assigned TRBD1 or TRBD2 (6 bases each). Germline V gives CDR1 MDHEN, CDR2 SYDVKM. V was clipped by 8 bases and J by 0 bases, with 20 bases between them. The CDR3 has 16 residues. Here the CDR3 DNA reads TGTGCCAGCTCCCCTAGGCAGGGGCGGGGCTCCTACGAGCAGTACTTC. Protein sequence: CASSPRQGRGSYEQYF.

The chain recombines TRBV9 with TRBJ1-6, with D possibly TRBD1 on 5 matching bases. There are 14 residues in the CDR3. V lost 0 bases to trimming and J lost 10 bases, with 11 bases between them. The germline V gene encodes CDR1 SGDLS and CDR2 YYNGEE. In nucleotides, the CDR3 is TGTGCCAGCAGCGTAGCCCAGGGTGACTCACCCCTCCACTTT. It codes for CASSVAQGDSPLHF. Full variable domain (missing parts from reference TRBV9 and TRBJ1-6): DSGVTQTPKHLITATGQRVTLRCSPRSGDLSVYWYQQSLDQGLQFLIQYYNGEERAKGNILERFSAQQFPDLHSELNLSSLELGDSALYFCASSVAQGDSPLHFGNGTRLTVT.

This clone was recorded once. The V call is TRBV7-2, the J call TRBJ2-5; D unresolved. CDR3 length: 12 residues. CDR1 is SGHTA, CDR2 FQGNSA, per germline. The V gene lost 5 bases and the J gene lost 6 bases, with 10 bases spanning the gap. The CDR3 here is CASSRDRKTQYF. In DNA, the CDR3 is TGTGCCAGCAGCAGGGATAGGAAGACCCAGTACTTC.

The rearrangement joins TRBV5-4 to TRBJ2-1; tentatively, D is TRBD1 (6 bases). Germline-derived CDR1 and CDR2 are SGHNT and YYREEE (reference sequence). Trimming removed 6 bases from V and 2 bases from J, with 12 bases in between. The CDR3 consists of 14 residues. The CDR3 spells CASTASGAYNEQFF. In DNA, the CDR3 is TGTGCCAGCACCGCCTCAGGGGCCTACAATGAGCAGTTCTTC.

The rearrangement links TRBV6-2 or TRBV6-3 to TRBJ2-5; no clear D. Trimming pared 0 bases from V and 2 bases from J, leaving 10 bases between. CDR1 is MNHEY, CDR2 SVGEGT, per germline. There are 15 residues in the CDR3. CDR3 sequence: CASSYSGTHQETQYF. The DNA of the CDR3 is TGTGCCAGCAGTTACTCCGGCACGCATCAAGAGACCCAGTACTTC.

The chain recombines TRBV7-2 with TRBJ1-1, with a tentative D call TRBD1 (6 bases). The germline CDR1 and CDR2 sequences are SGHTA and FQGNSA. V shed 6 bases and J shed 8 bases, with 19 bases lying between them. This CDR3 is built from 14 residues. CDR3 sequence reads: CASSPSTGWREAFF. The CDR3 DNA sequence: TGTGCCAGCAGTCCTTCGACAGGTTGGAGGGAAGCTTTCTTT.

The chain uses TRBV28 and TRBJ2-3; 8 nucleotides align to TRBD2. Germline V CDR1 and CDR2: MDHEN, SYDVKM. V gave up 6 bases and J gave up 7 bases; unmatched junction bases: 6. This CDR3 is 13 amino acids long. CDR3 bases: TGTGCCAGCAGCAGACTAGCGTCATATACGCAGTATTTT. This codes for CASSRLASYTQYF.

This clone was seen more than once but under ten times. The chain carries TRBV7-8 and TRBJ1-1; D gene uncertain. V was shortened by 1 base and J by 1 base, with 13 bases between the two germline ends. This CDR3 comprises 16 residues. CDR1 and CDR2 from the germline V gene are SGHVS and FQNEAQ. CDR3: CASSLGGKGGNTEAFF. For the CDR3, the DNA is TGTGCCAGCAGCTTAGGGGGTAAGGGCGGGAACACTGAAGCTTTCTTT.